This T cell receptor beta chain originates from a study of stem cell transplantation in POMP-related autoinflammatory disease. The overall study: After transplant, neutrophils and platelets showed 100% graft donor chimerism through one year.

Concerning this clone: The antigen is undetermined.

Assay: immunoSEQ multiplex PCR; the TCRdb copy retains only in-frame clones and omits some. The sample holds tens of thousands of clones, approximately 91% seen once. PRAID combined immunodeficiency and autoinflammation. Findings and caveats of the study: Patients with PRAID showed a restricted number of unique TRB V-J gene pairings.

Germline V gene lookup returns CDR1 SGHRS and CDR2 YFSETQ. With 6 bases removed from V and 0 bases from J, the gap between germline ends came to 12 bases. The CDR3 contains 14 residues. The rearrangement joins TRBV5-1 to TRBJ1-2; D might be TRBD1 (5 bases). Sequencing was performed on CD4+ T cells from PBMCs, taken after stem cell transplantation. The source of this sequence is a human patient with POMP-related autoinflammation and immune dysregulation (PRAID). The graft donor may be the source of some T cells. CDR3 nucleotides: TGCGCCAGCACCCATGGGGACTCTAACTATGGCTACACCTTC. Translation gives CASTHGDSNYGYTF. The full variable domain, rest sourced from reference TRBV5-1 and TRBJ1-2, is KAGVTQTPRYLIKTRGQQVTLSCSPISGHRSVSWYQQTPGQGLQFLFEYFSETQRNKGNFPGRFSGRQFSNSRSEMNVSTLELGDSALYLCASTHGDSNYGYTFGSGTRLTVV.